This T cell receptor beta chain emerged from a study of a mutant IDH1 vaccine in newly diagnosed glioma. Study-wide findings and caveats: Vaccine-induced responses were seen in 93.3% of patients, spanning several MHC alleles.

For this clone: Its matching antigen is unknown.

Time point specified: week 23, last vaccination. Every vaccination contained 300 ug of the mutant IDH1 20-mer peptide and was paired with topical imiquimod. The repertoire was sequenced with immunoSEQ multiplex PCR; TCRdb's copy has only in-frame clones and lacks some. In the table there are 75,000 to 80,000 clones, 75% to 90% of which are singletons. The specimen was PBMCs, collected from a glioma patient whose treatment included an IDH1 peptide vaccine. The receptor was isolated from a woman aged 45 to 65 with glioma.

The CDR3 bases are TGTGCCAGCAGCTTAGGACTAGCGGGAGGGTTCACAGATACGCAGTATTTT. Encoded protein: CASSLGLAGGFTDTQYF. This chain connects TRBV11-2 to TRBJ2-3, with 14 positions matching TRBD2. V was clipped by 1 base and J by 2 bases; unmatched bases: 2. CDR3 size: 17 residues. The V gene's germline CDR1 is SGHAT and CDR2 FQNNGV.